Presented here are 24 T cell receptor beta chains from one specimen sequenced in a study of shared clonotypes between healthy human individuals. Repertoires were generated with immunoSEQ multiplex PCR, while TCRdb's copy carries only in-frame clones and drops some. The data show roughly 2,300,000 clones, roughly 92% seen once. The material sequenced was naive CD4+ T cells from PBMCs. Noted subset: CD45RA+ positively selected. The origin of the receptors is a man between 18 and 29 years old in good health. Some clones in this sample may be carry-over from other donors' samples.

J is TRBJ2-2 and V is TRBV7-6; 7 positions agree with TRBD2. With V trimmed by 5 bases and J by 2 bases, 5 bases remained unmatched. This CDR3 has 15 residues. CDR1 SGHVS and CDR2 FNYEAQ come from the germline V gene. CDR3 sequence reads: CASSTGRDNTGELFF. The DNA for the CDR3 is TGTGCCAGCAGCACGGGGAGGGATAACACCGGGGAGCTGTTTTTT.

This chain joins TRBV27 and TRBJ2-3, with D perhaps TRBD1 (6 bases). Trimming shortened V by 6 bases and J by 0 bases, and 16 bases separated the two germline ends. This CDR3 is 16 amino acids long. Germline lookup yields CDR1 MNHEY and CDR2 SMNVEV (reference sequence). The CDR3 coding sequence is TGTGCCAGCAGACTGACAGGTCGTAGGAGCACAGATACGCAGTATTTT. This gives the protein CASRLTGRRSTDTQYF.

The chain has TRBV28 and TRBJ1-5; D unclear. Trimming cost V 5 bases and J 0 bases, with 5 bases left between them. Germline CDR1 and CDR2: MDHEN and SYDVKM. The CDR3 is made up of 13 amino acids. CDR3 bases: TGTGCCAGCAGTGCGTATAGCAATCAGCCCCAGCATTTT. This codes for CASSAYSNQPQHF.

This chain connects TRBV12-2 to TRBJ2-1. TRBV12-2 constitutes a pseudogene. This CDR3 is 16 amino acids long. The CDR3 nucleotides read TGTGCAAGTCGCTCTCGAACGAGGGGACCCTACAATGAGCAGTTCTTC. Residues: CASRSRTRGPYNEQFF.

CDR3 bases: TGTGCCAGCAGCCTCCCGGGACTAGCGGTCTCCAATGAGCAGTTCTTC. This translates into CASSLPGLAVSNEQFF. The chain is built from TRBV5-6 and TRBJ2-1; TRBD2 matches 11 bases. The CDR3 spans 16 residues. V trimming: 4 bases; J trimming: 6 bases; junction bases outside the gene matches: 9. Germline lookup yields CDR1 SGHDT and CDR2 YYEEEE.

This sequence joins TRBV6-5 and TRBJ2-1, with D perhaps matching TRBD1 (7 bases). This CDR3 is built from 14 residues. The germline V gene has CDR1 MNHEY and CDR2 SVGAGI. V gave up 8 bases and J gave up 5 bases, with 16 bases separating them. CDR3: CASGPTGRNNEQFF. CDR3 in DNA: TGTGCCAGCGGACCGACAGGGAGGAACAATGAGCAGTTCTTC.

This clone appeared a single time. CDR3 protein: CASSLRGQGGNEQYF. The CDR3 DNA follows: TGTGCCAGCAGCTTGAGGGGACAGGGGGGGAACGAGCAGTACTTC. The chain has TRBV5-8 and TRBJ2-7, with 11 bases that match TRBD1. This CDR3 is 15 amino acids long. The germline V gene has CDR1 SGHTS and CDR2 YDEGEE. After removal of 1 base from V and 5 bases from J, the junction contained 5 bases not matched to a gene.

The chain uses TRBV6-1 and TRBJ1-2; no clear D. Trimming cost V 1 base and J 4 bases, with 13 bases left between them. Per the germline V gene, CDR1 is MNHNS and CDR2 is SASEGT. CDR3 size: 15 residues. CDR3 sequence (DNA): TGTGCCAGCAGTGAAGTGGGCCTAGCTAGCTATGGCTACACCTTC. Its protein is CASSEVGLASYGYTF.

To note about this clone: This CDR3 is also generated by other DNA sequences in the sample. The V call is TRBV2, the J call TRBJ2-3; no clear D gene. From germline, CDR1 is SNHLY and CDR2 FYNNEI. The CDR3 covers 13 residues. V was shortened by 4 bases and J by 2 bases, with 7 bases between the two germline ends. CDR3 DNA: TGTGCCAGCAGTGGGGCGTACACAGATACGCAGTATTTT. Amino acids: CASSGAYTDTQYF.

The chain recombines TRBV7-2 with TRBJ1-2; the D gene is possibly TRBD1 (6 bases). The germline V gene encodes CDR1 SGHTA and CDR2 FQGNSA. Between the trimmed V and J ends, which lost 7 bases and 4 bases, there was a span of 16 bases. The CDR3 runs 14 residues. The CDR3 reads CASIQSTGFYGYTF. CDR3 sequence (DNA): TGTGCCAGCATCCAGAGCACAGGGTTCTATGGCTACACCTTC.

On this clone: The same CDR3 also results from other DNA sequences found in this sample. The V call is TRBV29-1, the J call TRBJ1-3; possibly TRBD1 for D (5 bases). Germline loops: CDR1 SQVTM, CDR2 ANQGSEA. CDR3 length: 13 amino acids. The V gene lost 1 base and the J gene lost 1 base, with 5 bases spanning the gap. The CDR3 nucleotides read TGCAGCGTTGAAGGGGGGTCTGGAAACACCATATATTTT. Translated, it gives CSVEGGSGNTIYF. Complete variable domain (other parts from reference TRBV29-1 and TRBJ1-3): SAVISQKPSRDICQRGTSLTIQCQVDSQVTMMFWYRQQPGQSLTLIATANQGSEATYESGFVIDKFPISRPNLTFSTLTVSNMSPEDSSIYLCSVEGGSGNTIYFGEGSWLTVV.

This clone was found once. The genes are TRBV9 and TRBJ2-2, with TRBD1 matching over 7 bases. Looked up from germline, CDR1 is SGDLS and CDR2 is YYNGEE. The CDR3 consists of 15 residues. Trimming took 5 bases from V and 6 from J; bases not matched to a gene: 10. The CDR3, as DNA: TGTGCCAGCAGGGAACAGGGGTATAGAGCCGGGGAGCTGTTTTTT. This translates into CASREQGYRAGELFF.

In this sample, this clone turned up once. The sample holds other DNA sequences that translate to the same CDR3. The chain links TRBV5-1 to TRBJ2-3; no firm D call. Germline CDR1 is SGHRS and CDR2 is YFSETQ. V lost 1 base and J lost 0, with 6 bases in between. The CDR3 covers 14 residues. CDR3 nucleotide sequence: TGCGCCAGCAGCTTGACGGGTAGCACAGATACGCAGTATTTT. Protein sequence: CASSLTGSTDTQYF.

The CDR3 nucleotides are TGTGCCAGCAGCTTGGGGTACGGGACGAGCTCCTACGAGCAGTACTTC. Translating it yields CASSLGYGTSSYEQYF. The gene calls are TRBV7-9 and TRBJ2-7, with D tentatively TRBD1 or TRBD2 (5 bases each). Germline V gene lookup returns CDR1 SEHNR and CDR2 FQNEAQ (reference sequence). Trimming stripped 3 bases from V and 0 bases from J, with 15 bases between. The CDR3 has 16 amino acids.

The chain carries TRBV4-1 and TRBJ1-5; TRBD1 agrees at 8 bases. This CDR3 is 16 amino acids long. Unmatched junction bases numbered 10, after V lost 2 bases and J lost 7 bases. CDR1 and CDR2 from the germline V gene are MGHRA and YSYEKL. DNA for the CDR3: TGCGCCAGCAGCCAACCTCGGACAGGGAGTCGGCAGCCCCAGCATTTT. This sequence encodes CASSQPRTGSRQPQHF.

Comments on this clone: Other DNA sequences in the sample encode the same CDR3. The CDR3 protein is CAWSRTGLNQPQHF. Here the CDR3 DNA reads TGTGCCTGGTCCCGGACAGGGTTGAATCAGCCCCAGCATTTT. This chain uses TRBV30 with TRBJ1-5, with 8 bases aligning to TRBD1. Trimming removed 5 bases from V and 4 bases from J; junction bases left unmatched: 7. CDR3 length: 14 amino acids. Germline V gene data show CDR1 as GTSNPN and CDR2 as SVGIG (reference sequence).

The chain is built from TRBV11-2 and TRBJ2-5; 12 nucleotides align to TRBD2. Germline V gene sequence: CDR1 SGHAT, CDR2 FQNNGV. The ends lost 5 bases at V and 0 bases at J; junction bases unmatched: 4. This CDR3 region has 16 residues. The CDR3 is CASSRGTSGYQETQYF. CDR3 nucleotide sequence: TGTGCCAGCAGCCGCGGGACTAGCGGGTACCAAGAGACCCAGTACTTC.

The rearrangement links TRBV10-3 to TRBJ1-1; 7 nucleotides align to TRBD1. V was clipped by 6 bases and J by 3 bases; unmatched bases: 7. The CDR3 is 14 amino acids. In germline, CDR1 is ENHRY, CDR2 SYGVKD. This chain's CDR3 is CAISLTGRDTEAFF. The CDR3 nucleotides read TGTGCCATCAGCTTGACAGGGAGGGACACTGAAGCTTTCTTT.

The genes are TRBV6-5 and TRBJ2-7; 12 bases align to TRBD2. V lost 4 bases, J lost 2 bases, and 6 bases stayed unmatched. Germline V gene sequence: CDR1 MNHEY, CDR2 SVGAGI. The CDR3 covers 16 residues. In DNA, the CDR3 is TGTGCCAGCAGTTGGGGACTAGCGGGTAAGACCTACGAGCAGTACTTC. It translates to CASSWGLAGKTYEQYF.

This chain connects TRBV29-1 to TRBJ2-5; 11 nucleotides match TRBD1. The assigned J gene may be wrong: the sequence end matches TRBJ2-7 better. The CDR3 extends over 16 amino acids. CDR1 is SQVTM, CDR2 ANQGSEA, per germline. The CDR3: CSAAGQGGWNSYEQYF. Here the CDR3 DNA reads TGCAGCGCTGCGGGACAGGGGGGTTGGAACTCCTACGAGCAGTACTTC.

Points on this clone: Other DNA sequences in the same sample also yield this CDR3. The chain recombines TRBV5-1 with TRBJ2-7, with unresolved D. The CDR3 runs to 12 residues. CDR1 and CDR2 (germline): SGHRS, YFSETQ. V dropped 4 bases and J dropped 4 bases, with 9 bases sitting between them. The CDR3 loop reads CASSLPTYEQYF. The CDR3 DNA reads TGCGCCAGCAGCCTTCCGACGTACGAGCAGTACTTC.

The rearrangement joins TRBV19 to TRBJ1-1, with 7 bases aligning to TRBD1. CDR3 length: 13 residues. Germline loops: CDR1 LNHDA, CDR2 SQIVND (reference sequence). Trimming cost V 7 bases and J 8 bases; bases outside gene matches: 10. CDR3 protein: CASTLRGGPEAFF. The DNA for the CDR3 is TGTGCCAGTACCCTCAGGGGGGGCCCCGAAGCTTTCTTT.

V is TRBV27 and J is TRBJ1-2; TRBD1 matches 8 bases. There are 15 residues in the CDR3. Germline CDR1 MNHEY, CDR2 SMNVEV (reference sequence). The V and J ends lost 6 bases and 4 bases, in that order; junction bases with no gene match: 10. The CDR3, as DNA: TGTGCCAGCAGCACGCTCGGGACAGGTAGCTATGGCTACACCTTC. It is translated as CASSTLGTGSYGYTF.

The chain joins TRBV11-2 to TRBJ1-5; D is unclear. The V and J ends lost 5 bases and 9 bases respectively, with 11 bases between them. This CDR3 has 12 residues. Per the germline V gene, CDR1 is SGHAT and CDR2 is FQNNGV. CDR3 bases: TGTGCCAGCAGCACCGCCCCCGGGCCCCAGCATTTT. It translates to CASSTAPGPQHF. Full variable domain (missing parts from reference TRBV11-2 and TRBJ1-5): EAGVAQSPRYKIIEKRQSVAFWCNPISGHATLYWYQQILGQGPKLLIQFQNNGVVDDSQLPKDRFSAERLKGVDSTLKIQPAKLEDSAVYLCASSTAPGPQHFGDGTRLSIL.